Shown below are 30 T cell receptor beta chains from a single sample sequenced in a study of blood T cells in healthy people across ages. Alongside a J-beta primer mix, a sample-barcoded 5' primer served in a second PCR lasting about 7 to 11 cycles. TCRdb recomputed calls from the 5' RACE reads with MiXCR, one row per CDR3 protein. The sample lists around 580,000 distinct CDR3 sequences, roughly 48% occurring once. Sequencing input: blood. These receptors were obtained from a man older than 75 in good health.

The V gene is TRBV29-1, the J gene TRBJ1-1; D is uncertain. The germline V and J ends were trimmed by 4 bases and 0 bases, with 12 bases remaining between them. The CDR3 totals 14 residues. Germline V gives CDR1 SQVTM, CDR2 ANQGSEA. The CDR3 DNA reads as TGCAGCGTTGTCCAGGTGGGAATGAACACTGAAGCTTTCTTT. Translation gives CSVVQVGMNTEAFF.

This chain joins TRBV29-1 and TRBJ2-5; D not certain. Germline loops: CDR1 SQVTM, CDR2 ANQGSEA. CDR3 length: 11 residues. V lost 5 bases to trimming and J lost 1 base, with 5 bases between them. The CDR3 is CSVRTQETQYF. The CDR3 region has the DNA TGCAGCGTTCGGACCCAAGAGACCCAGTACTTC. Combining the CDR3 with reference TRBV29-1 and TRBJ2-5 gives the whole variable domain SAVISQKPSRDICQRGTSLTIQCQVDSQVTMMFWYRQQPGQSLTLIATANQGSEATYESGFVIDKFPISRPNLTFSTLTVSNMSPEDSSIYLCSVRTQETQYFGPGTRLLVL.

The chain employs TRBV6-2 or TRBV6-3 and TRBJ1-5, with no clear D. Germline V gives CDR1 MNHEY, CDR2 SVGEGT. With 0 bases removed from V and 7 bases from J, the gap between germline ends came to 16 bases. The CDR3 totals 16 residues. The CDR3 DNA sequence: TGTGCCAGCAGTTACTCGAAAAGACATCACCAGCAGCCCCAGCATTTT. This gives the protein CASSYSKRHHQQPQHF.

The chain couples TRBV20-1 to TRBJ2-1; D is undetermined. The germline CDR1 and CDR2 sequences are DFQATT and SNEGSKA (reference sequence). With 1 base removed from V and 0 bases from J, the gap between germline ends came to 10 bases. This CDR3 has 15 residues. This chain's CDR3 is CSARVGASSYNEQFF. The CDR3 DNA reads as TGCAGTGCTAGAGTTGGAGCAAGCTCCTACAATGAGCAGTTCTTC.

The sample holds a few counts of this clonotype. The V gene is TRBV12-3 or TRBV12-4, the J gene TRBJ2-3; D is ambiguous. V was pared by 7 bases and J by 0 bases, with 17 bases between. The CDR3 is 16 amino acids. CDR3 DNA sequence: TGTGCCAGCACCTCCGGCGGAGCACTAAGCACAGATACGCAGTATTTT. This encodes CASTSGGALSTDTQYF.

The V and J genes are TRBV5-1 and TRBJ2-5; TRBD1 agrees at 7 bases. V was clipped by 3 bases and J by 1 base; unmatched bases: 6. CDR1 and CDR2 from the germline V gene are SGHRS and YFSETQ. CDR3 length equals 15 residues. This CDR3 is CASSSGQKIQETQYF. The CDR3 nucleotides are TGCGCCAGCAGCTCGGGACAGAAGATCCAAGAGACCCAGTACTTC.

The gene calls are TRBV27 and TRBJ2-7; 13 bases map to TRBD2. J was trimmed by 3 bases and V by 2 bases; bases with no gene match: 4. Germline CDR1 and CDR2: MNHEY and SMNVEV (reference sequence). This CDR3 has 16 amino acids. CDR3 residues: CASSLGLAGVIYEQYF. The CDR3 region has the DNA TGTGCCAGCAGTTTAGGACTAGCGGGAGTTATCTACGAGCAGTACTTC.

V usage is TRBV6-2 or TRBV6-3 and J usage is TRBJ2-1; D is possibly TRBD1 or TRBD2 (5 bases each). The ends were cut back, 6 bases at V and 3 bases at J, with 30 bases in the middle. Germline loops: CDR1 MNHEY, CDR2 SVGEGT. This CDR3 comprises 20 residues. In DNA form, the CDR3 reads TGTGCCAGCAGCCACCCGTTGCCGGGGCTTGTGTCGGGTCACTACAATGAGCAGTTCTTC. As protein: CASSHPLPGLVSGHYNEQFF.

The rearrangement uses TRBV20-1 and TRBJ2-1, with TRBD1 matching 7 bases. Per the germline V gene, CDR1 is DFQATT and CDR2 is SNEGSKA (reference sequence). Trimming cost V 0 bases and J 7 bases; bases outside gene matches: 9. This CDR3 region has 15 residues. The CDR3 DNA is TGCAGTGCTAGAGACGGAAGGACAGGTCGGAATGAGCAGTTCTTC. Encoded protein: CSARDGRTGRNEQFF.

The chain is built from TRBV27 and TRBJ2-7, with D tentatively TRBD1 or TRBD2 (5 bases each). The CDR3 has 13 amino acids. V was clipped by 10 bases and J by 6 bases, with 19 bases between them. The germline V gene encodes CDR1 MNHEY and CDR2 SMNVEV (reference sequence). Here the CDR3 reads CATSPGPLGEQYF. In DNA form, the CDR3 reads TGTGCCACCAGCCCGGGACCCCTCGGCGAGCAGTACTTC.

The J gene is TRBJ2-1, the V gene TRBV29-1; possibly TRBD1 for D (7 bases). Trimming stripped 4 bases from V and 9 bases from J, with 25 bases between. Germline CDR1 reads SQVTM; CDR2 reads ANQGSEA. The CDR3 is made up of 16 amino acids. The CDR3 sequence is CSVVAVQGPRGSEQFF. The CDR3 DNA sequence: TGCAGCGTTGTAGCTGTACAGGGGCCGCGGGGAAGTGAGCAGTTCTTC.

CDR3 in amino acids: CASSLTVTTRPGETQYF. The CDR3 nucleotides are TGTGCCAGCAGCTTAACCGTTACGACACGTCCCGGTGAGACCCAGTACTTC. The chain is built from TRBV7-2 and TRBJ2-5; D call uncertain. Germline lookup yields CDR1 SGHTA and CDR2 FQGNSA. The length of the CDR3 is 17 residues. Trimming shortened V by 2 bases and J by 5 bases, and 21 bases separated the two germline ends.

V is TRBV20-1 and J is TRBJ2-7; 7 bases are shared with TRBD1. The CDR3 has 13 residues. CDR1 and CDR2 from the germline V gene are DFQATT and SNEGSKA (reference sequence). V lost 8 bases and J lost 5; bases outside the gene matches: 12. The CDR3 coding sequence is TGCAGTTCCTACCTTGACAGGGTGCACGAGCAGTACTTC. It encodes CSSYLDRVHEQYF.

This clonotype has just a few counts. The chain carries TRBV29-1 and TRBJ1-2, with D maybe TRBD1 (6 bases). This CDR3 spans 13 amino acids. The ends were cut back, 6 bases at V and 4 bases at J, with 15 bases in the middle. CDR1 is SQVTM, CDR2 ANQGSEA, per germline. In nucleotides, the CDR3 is TGCAGCGTCTCCAAGGGGGGAGTCTATGGCTACACCTTC. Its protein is CSVSKGGVYGYTF.

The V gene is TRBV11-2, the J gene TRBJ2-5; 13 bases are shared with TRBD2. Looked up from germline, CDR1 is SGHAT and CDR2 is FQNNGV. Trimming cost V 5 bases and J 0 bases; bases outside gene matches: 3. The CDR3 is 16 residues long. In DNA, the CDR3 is TGTGCCAGCAGCCTAGGGACTAGCGGGAACCAAGAGACCCAGTACTTC. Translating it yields CASSLGTSGNQETQYF.

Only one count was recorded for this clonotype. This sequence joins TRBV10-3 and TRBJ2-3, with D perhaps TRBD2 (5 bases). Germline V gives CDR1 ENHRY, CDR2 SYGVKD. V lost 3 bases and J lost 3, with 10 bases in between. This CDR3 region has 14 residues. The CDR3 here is CAISDPRETDTQYF. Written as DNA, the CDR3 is TGTGCCATCAGTGATCCCCGGGAAACAGATACGCAGTATTTT.

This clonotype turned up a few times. CDR3 loop: CAISPRGTALNNEQFF. The CDR3 DNA sequence: TGTGCCATCAGCCCGAGGGGGACCGCTCTAAACAATGAGCAGTTCTTC. The chain combines TRBV10-3 with TRBJ2-1; D is perhaps TRBD1 (6 bases). V lost 6 bases and J 5 bases, leaving 20 bases between the germline ends. Germline values: CDR1 ENHRY, CDR2 SYGVKD. The CDR3 has 16 residues.

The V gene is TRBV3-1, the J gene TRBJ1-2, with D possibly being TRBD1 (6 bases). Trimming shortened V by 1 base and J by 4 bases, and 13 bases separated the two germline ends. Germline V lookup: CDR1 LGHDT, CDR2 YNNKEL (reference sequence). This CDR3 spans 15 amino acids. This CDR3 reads CASSQGRTVLYGYTF. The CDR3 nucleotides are TGTGCCAGCAGCCAAGGCCGGACAGTACTCTATGGCTACACCTTC.

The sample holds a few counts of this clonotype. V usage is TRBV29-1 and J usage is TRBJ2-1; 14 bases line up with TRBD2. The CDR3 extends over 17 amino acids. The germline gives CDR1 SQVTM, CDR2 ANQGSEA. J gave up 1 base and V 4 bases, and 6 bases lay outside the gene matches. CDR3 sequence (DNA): TGCAGCGTTGTGGGACTAGCGGGGGCCCTGTCCTACAATGAGCAGTTCTTC. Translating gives CSVVGLAGALSYNEQFF.

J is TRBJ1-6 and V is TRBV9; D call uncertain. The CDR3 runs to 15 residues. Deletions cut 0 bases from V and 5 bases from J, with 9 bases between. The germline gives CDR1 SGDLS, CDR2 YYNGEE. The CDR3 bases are TGTGCCAGCAGCGTAGAGTCCGGAAATAATTCACCCCTCCACTTT. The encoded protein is CASSVESGNNSPLHF.

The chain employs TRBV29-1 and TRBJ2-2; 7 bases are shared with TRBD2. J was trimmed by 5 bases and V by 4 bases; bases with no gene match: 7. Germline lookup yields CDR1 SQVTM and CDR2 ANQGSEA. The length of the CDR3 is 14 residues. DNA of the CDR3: TGCAGCGTTGGGACTAGAGTAGATACCGGGGAGCTGTTTTTT. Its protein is CSVGTRVDTGELFF.

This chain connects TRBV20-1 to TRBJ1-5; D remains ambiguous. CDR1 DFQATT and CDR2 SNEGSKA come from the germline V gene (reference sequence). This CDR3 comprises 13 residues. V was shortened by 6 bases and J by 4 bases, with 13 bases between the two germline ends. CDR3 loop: CSALSGRNQPQHF. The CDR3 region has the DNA TGCAGTGCACTCTCTGGACGGAATCAGCCCCAGCATTTT.

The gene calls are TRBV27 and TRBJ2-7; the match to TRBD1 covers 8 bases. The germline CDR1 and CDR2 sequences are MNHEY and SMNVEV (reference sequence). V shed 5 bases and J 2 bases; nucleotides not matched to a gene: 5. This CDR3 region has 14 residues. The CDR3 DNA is TGTGCCAGCAGTGTCCAGGGGGCCACCTACGAGCAGTACTTC. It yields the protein CASSVQGATYEQYF.

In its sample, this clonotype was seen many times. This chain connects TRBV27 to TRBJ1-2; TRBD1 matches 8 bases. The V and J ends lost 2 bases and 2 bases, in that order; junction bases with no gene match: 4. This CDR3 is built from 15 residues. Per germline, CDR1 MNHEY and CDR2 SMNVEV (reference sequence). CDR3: CASSLTAGGNYGYTF. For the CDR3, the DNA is TGTGCCAGCAGTTTAACGGCAGGGGGCAACTATGGCTACACCTTC.

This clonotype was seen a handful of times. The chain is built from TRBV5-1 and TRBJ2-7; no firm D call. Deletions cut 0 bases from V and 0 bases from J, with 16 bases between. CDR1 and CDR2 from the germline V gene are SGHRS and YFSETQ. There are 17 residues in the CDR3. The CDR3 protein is CASSLASSAAPSYEQYF. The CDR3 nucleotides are TGCGCCAGCAGCTTGGCTTCGTCGGCAGCGCCCTCCTACGAGCAGTACTTC.

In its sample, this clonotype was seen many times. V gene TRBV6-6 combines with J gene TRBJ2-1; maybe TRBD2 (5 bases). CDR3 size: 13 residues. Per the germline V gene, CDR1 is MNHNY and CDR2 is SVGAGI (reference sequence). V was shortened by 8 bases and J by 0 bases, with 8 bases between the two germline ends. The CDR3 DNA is TGTGCCAGCGCCGAGGGCTCCTACAATGAGCAGTTCTTC. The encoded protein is CASAEGSYNEQFF.

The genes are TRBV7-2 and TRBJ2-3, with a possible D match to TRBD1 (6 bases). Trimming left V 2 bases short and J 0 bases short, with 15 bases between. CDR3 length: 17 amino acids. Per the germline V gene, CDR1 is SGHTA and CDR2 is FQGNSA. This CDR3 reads CASSLNTGGGSTDTQYF. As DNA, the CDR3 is TGTGCCAGCAGCTTAAATACTGGGGGCGGAAGCACAGATACGCAGTATTTT.

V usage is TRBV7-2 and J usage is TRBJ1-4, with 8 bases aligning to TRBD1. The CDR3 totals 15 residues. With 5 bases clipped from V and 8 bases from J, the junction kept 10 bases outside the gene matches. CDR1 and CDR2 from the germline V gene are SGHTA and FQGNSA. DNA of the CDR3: TGTGCCAGCAGCCCAGAGACAGGGGTCGAGGAAAAACTGTTTTTT. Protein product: CASSPETGVEEKLFF. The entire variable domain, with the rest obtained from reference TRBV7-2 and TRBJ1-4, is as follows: GAGVSQSPSNKVTEKGKDVELRCDPISGHTALYWYRQSLGQGLEFLIYFQGNSAPDKSGLPSDRFSAERTGGSVSTLTIQRTQQEDSAVYLCASSPETGVEEKLFFGSGTQLSVL.

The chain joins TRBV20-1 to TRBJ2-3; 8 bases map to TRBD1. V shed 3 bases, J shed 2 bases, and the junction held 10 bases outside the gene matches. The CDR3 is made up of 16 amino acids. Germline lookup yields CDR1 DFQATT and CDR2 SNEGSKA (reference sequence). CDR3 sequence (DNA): TGCAGTGCTAGGCCCCGACAGGGGTATGTCACAGATACGCAGTATTTT. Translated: CSARPRQGYVTDTQYF.

DNA of the CDR3: TGCAGCGTGATAAGACAGGGGGCGCCGTACGAGCAGTACTTC. Translating it yields CSVIRQGAPYEQYF. The chain links TRBV29-1 to TRBJ2-7; 10 nucleotides agree with TRBD1. The J segment lost 4 bases and the V segment lost 6 bases, leaving 9 bases of the junction unmatched. In germline, CDR1 is SQVTM, CDR2 ANQGSEA. The CDR3 length is 14 residues.